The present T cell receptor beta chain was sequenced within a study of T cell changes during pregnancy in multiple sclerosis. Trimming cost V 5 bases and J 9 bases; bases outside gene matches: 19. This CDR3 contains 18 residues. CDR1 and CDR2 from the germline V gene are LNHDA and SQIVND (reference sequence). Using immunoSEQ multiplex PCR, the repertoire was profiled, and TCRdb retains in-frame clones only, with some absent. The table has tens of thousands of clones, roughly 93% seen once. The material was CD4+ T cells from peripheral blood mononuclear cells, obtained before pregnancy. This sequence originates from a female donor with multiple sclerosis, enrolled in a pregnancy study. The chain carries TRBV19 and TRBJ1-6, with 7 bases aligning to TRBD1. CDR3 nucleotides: TGTGCCAGTAGTCGGAGCCTGACAGGGAGTAGTGAAGGTTCACCCCTCCACTTT. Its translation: CASSRSLTGSSEGSPLHF.